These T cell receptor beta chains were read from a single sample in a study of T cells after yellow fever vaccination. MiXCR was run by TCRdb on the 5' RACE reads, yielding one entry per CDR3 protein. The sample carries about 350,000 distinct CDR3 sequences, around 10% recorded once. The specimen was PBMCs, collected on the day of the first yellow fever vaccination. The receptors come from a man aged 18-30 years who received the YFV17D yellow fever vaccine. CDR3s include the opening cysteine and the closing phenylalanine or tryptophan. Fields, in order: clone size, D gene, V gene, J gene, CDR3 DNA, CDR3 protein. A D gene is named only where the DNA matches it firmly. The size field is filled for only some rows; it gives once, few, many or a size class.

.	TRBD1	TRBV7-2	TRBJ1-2	TGTGCCAGCAGCCCAAAAGCAGGGGGAAACTATGGCTACACCTTC	CASSPKAGGNYGYTF
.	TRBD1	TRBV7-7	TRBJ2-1	TGTGCCAGCAGCTTTCTGACAGGGGCTGAGCAGTTCTTC	CASSFLTGAEQFF
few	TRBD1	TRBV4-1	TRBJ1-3	TGCGCCAGCAGCCAAGGACAGGGATCCGGAAACACCATATATTTT	CASSQGQGSGNTIYF
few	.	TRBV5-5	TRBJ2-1	TGTGCCAGCAGCCGGGTAGCCGGGGGCGGAGGTGAGCAGTTCTTC	CASSRVAGGGGEQFF
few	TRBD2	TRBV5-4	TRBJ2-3	TGTGCCAGCAGCTTCCCTAGCGGGGGGGCGACAGGTACGCAGTATTTT	CASSFPSGGATGTQYF
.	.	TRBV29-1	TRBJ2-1	TGCAGCGTTGGGGATAGCTCCTACAATGAGCAGTTCTTC	CSVGDSSYNEQFF
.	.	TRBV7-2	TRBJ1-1	TGTGCCAGCAGCTTACCCCGGACAGTTCAGAACACTGAAGCTTTCTTT	CASSLPRTVQNTEAFF
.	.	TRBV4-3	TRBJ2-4	TGCGCCAGCAGCCAAACAGCGGCCAAAAACATTCAGTACTTC	CASSQTAAKNIQYF
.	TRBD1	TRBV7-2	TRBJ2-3	TGTGCCAGCAGCCTAGACAGGGACACAGATACGCAGTATTTT	CASSLDRDTDTQYF
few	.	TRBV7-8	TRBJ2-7	TGTGCCAGCAGATCTAACCCGTTGGAGCAGTACTTC	CASRSNPLEQYF
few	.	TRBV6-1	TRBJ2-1	TGTGCCAGCAGACAACCCGAGACAGTATCCTACAATGAGCAGTTCTTC	CASRQPETVSYNEQFF
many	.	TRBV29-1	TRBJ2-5	TGCAGCGTTGACCCTACGCCTGGGTATGAGACCCAGTACTTC	CSVDPTPGYETQYF
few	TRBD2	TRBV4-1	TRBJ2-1	TGCGCCAGCAGCCAGGGGACTAGCGACCACAATGAGCAGTTCTTC	CASSQGTSDHNEQFF
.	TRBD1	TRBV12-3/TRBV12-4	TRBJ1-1	TGTGCCAGCAGGGACAGGGATAGGATGAACACTGAAGCTTTCTTT	CASRDRDRMNTEAFF
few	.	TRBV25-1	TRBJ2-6	TGTGCCAGCAGTGACCAACGCAGGGTATCCGGGGCCAACGTCCTGACTTTC	CASSDQRRVSGANVLTF
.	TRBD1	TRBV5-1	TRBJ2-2	TGCGCCAGGTTCCGACAGGGAAAAGGAATCCGGAACACCGGGGAGCTGTTTTTT	CARFRQGKGIRNTGELFF
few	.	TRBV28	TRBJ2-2	TGTGCCATGAAGGGAAGGGACGGGGAGCTGTTTTTT	CAMKGRDGELFF
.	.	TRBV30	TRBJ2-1	TGTGCCCGAGGGGAAGGGCCTTTCTACAATGAGCAGTTCTTC	CARGEGPFYNEQFF
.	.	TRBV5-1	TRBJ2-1	TGCGCCAGCACCCGGACATCGGGGGCTAGGAATGAGCAGTTCTTC	CASTRTSGARNEQFF
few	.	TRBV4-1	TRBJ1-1	TGCGCCAGCAGCCAAGATCACTGGACACTTAACACTGAAGCTTTCTTT	CASSQDHWTLNTEAFF
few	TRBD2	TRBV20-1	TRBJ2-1	TGCAGTGCTGACCCGGGACTAGCCCACAATGAGCAGTTCTTC	CSADPGLAHNEQFF
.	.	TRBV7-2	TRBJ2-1	TGTGCCAGCAGCCGGGACTGGGACGGTGAGCAGTTCTTC	CASSRDWDGEQFF
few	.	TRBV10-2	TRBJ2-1	TGCGCCAGCAGGGGCAGAACTTTTTCCTACAATGAGCAGTTCTTC	CASRGRTFSYNEQFF
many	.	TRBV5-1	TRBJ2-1	TGCGCCAGCAGCTTGGGGTCGGGTGAGCAGTTCTTC	CASSLGSGEQFF
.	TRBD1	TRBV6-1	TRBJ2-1	TGTGCCAGCAGCCCTAGGGACAGGGGGGATCAGTTCTTC	CASSPRDRGDQFF
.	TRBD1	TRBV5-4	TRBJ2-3	TGTGCCAGCAGCTTCGACAGGGGCCGATCAGATACGCAGTATTTT	CASSFDRGRSDTQYF
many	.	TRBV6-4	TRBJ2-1	TGTGCCAGCTCGGGGTTTTCGGGGTATGAGCAGTTCTTC	CASSGFSGYEQFF
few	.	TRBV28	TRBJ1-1	TGTGCCAGCAGTTTCCCGCTCGGACAGAGGAGCGCTGAAGCTTTCTTT	CASSFPLGQRSAEAFF
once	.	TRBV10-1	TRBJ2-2	TGCGCCAGCAGTGATTACAGGGACAAGGGGGAGCTGTTTTTT	CASSDYRDKGELFF
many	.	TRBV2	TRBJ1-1	TGTGCCAGCAGAGAAAACAGGAACACTGAAGCTTTCTTT	CASRENRNTEAFF
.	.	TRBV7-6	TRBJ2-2	TGTGCCAGCCGCCCCTGGACCGGGGAGCTGTTTTTT	CASRPWTGELFF
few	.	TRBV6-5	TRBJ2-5	TGTGCCAGCAGTTCGGCCCATGTTGGAGAGACCCAGTACTTC	CASSSAHVGETQYF
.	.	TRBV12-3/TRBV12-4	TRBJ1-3	TGTGCCAGCAGTTTACCCGGTGGGACCTCTGGAAACACCATATATTTT	CASSLPGGTSGNTIYF
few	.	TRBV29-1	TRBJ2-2	TGCAGCGTTGACATCGGGGAGCTGTTTTTT	CSVDIGELFF
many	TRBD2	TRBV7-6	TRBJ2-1	TGTGCCAGCAGCCCCGGAGTAGCGGGGGGGCGAGGCTACAATGAGCAGTTCTTC	CASSPGVAGGRGYNEQFF
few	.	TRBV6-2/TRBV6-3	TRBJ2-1	TGTGCCAGCACCAATCCCCAAAATGAGCAGTTCTTC	CASTNPQNEQFF
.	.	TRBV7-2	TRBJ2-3	TGTGCCAGCAGCTCATTCGACAGGGAGGGCACAGATACGCAGTATTTT	CASSSFDREGTDTQYF
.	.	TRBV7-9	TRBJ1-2	TGTGCCAGCAGCTTGGAGGGGCAGGGCTATGGCTACACCTTC	CASSLEGQGYGYTF
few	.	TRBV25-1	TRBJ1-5	TGTGCCAGCAGTGAAGGGAACAACAATCAGCCCCAGCATTTT	CASSEGNNNQPQHF
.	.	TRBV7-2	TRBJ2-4	TGTGCCAGCAGCCCGCCCTGGGGTACCAAAAACATTCAGTACTTC	CASSPPWGTKNIQYF
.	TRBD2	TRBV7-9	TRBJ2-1	TGTGCCAGCAGCCCGAAGACTAGCGGGGGCCCCTACAATGAGCAGTTCTTC	CASSPKTSGGPYNEQFF
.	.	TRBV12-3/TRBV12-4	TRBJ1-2	TGTGCCAGCAGTTTAAACCCGTCCACGGGCTACACCTTC	CASSLNPSTGYTF
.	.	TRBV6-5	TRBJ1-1	TGTGCCAGCAGTTACGGGAGCGAGGTAATGAACACTGAAGCTTTCTTT	CASSYGSEVMNTEAFF
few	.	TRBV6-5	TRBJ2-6	TGTGCCAGCAGTTACTCGAGATGGCCGGCTGGGGCCAACGTCCTGACTTTC	CASSYSRWPAGANVLTF
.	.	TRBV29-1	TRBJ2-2	TGCAGCGCCGGGGGCCTGGGCCCCACCGGGGAGCTGTTTTTT	CSAGGLGPTGELFF
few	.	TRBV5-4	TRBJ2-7	TGTGCCAGCAGCAAGGACGCCACTTGGGGCGAGCAGTACTTC	CASSKDATWGEQYF
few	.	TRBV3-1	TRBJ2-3	TGTGCCAGCAGCCAAGTACCCCCATACCACACAGATACGCAGTATTTT	CASSQVPPYHTDTQYF
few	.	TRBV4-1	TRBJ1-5	TGCGCCAGCAGCCACGACGGAGGGTTGGGACAGCCCCAGCATTTT	CASSHDGGLGQPQHF
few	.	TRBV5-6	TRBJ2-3	TGTGCCAGCAGCTTGGGGAGGGAACCCGGCACAGATACGCAGTATTTT	CASSLGREPGTDTQYF
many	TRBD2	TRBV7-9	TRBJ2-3	TGTGCCAGCAGTTATCTAGCGGGGGGGGTCACAGATACGCAGTATTTT	CASSYLAGGVTDTQYF